The entry that follows covers one T cell receptor (beta chain) sequence. The data were obtained in a study of Graves' ophthalmopathy and Graves' hyperthyroidism. Amplification of TCR beta CDR3 regions used RNA transcripts. Second-round multiplex PCR came after a first-round RT-PCR that employed HTBI primers. TCRdb ran MiXCR on the multiplex PCR reads and lists one entry per CDR3 protein. The sample shows about 700,000 distinct CDR3 sequences, roughly two fifths of them seen only once. Germline CDR1 reads SQVTM; CDR2 reads ANQGSEA. Trimming removed 6 bases at V and 12 bases at J, with 23 bases between. The CDR3 runs 13 residues.

The TCR was taken from an adult man with Graves' ophthalmopathy. V is TRBV29-1 and J is TRBJ1-2; D is undetermined. Source material: peripheral blood. CDR3 protein: CSVGSSGNSGNTF. CDR3 coding DNA: TGCAGCGTGGGATCATCGGGCAACTCTGGAAACACCTTC.